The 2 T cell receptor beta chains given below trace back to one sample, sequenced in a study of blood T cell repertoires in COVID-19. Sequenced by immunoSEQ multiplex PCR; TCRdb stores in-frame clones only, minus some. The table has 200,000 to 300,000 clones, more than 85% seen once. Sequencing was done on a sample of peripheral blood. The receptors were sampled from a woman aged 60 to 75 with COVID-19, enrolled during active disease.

As DNA, the CDR3 is TGTGCCAGCAGTCCAGGGATTGCTGGAAACACCATATATTTT. Its translation is CASSPGIAGNTIYF. V is TRBV28 and J is TRBJ1-3; the D gene is possibly TRBD1 (5 bases). Germline lookup yields CDR1 MDHEN and CDR2 SYDVKM. The CDR3 loop spans 14 amino acids. Trimming removed 5 bases from V and 2 bases from J, with 10 bases in between. The variable domain in full, with the rest retrieved from reference TRBV28 and TRBJ1-3, is DVKVTQSSRYLVKRTGEKVFLECVQDMDHENMFWYRQDPGLGLRLIYFSYDVKMKEKGDIPEGYSVSREKKERFSLILESASTNQTSMYLCASSPGIAGNTIYFGEGSWLTVV.

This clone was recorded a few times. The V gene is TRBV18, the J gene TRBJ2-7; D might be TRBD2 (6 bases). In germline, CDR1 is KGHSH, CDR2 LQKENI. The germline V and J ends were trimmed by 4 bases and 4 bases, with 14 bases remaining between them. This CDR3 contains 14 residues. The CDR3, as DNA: TGTGCCAGCTCACTACTCCGGGAGCTGTACGAGCAGTACTTC. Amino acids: CASSLLRELYEQYF.